This T cell receptor (beta chain) emerged from a study of blood T cell repertoires in COVID-19. Study information: The analysed material was cDNA or gDNA that came from T cells, B-cell-depleted T cells, or PBMCs.

Under the authors' procedure: Reference gene primer amplification in the assay estimated nucleated cell counts. Here immunoSEQ multiplex PCR was the method, and the copy in TCRdb shows in-frame clones only, minus some. V and J calls and clone size are copied from that table; D and trimming were computed from the DNA. The sample holds roughly 250,000 clones, 70% to 90% seen once. Germline lookup yields CDR1 SGHTA and CDR2 FQGNSA. The CDR3 covers 20 residues. Trimming at V came to 0 bases and at J to 0 bases, leaving 14 bases not matched to a gene. J is TRBJ1-3 and V is TRBV7-2; 7 bases are a match to TRBD1. The TCR originated in a woman between 40 and 55 years old who had recovered from COVID-19. Sequenced input: peripheral blood. CDR3 loop: CASSLASKSSTGDSGNTIYF. The CDR3 DNA reads TGTGCCAGCAGCTTAGCTTCAAAGTCGAGTACAGGGGACTCTGGAAACACCATATATTTT.